The clone carrying this T cell receptor beta chain was counted a single time. The antigen is unknown. The table came from immunoSEQ multiplex PCR; TCRdb's copy has only in-frame clones and leaves some out. The sample shows over 65,000 clones, about 90% of them seen only once. This entry is derived from a study of T cell responses to AZD1222 COVID-19 vaccine. Study at large: Second-dose intervals near 4 or 12 weeks were combined. Study observations and caveats: Variant regions that are unmutated are reportedly the target of nearly half of spike-specific TCRs. Baseline seropositivity occurred in only six AZD1222 recipients. Clonal diversity may have been underestimated, and the donors were mostly white British, with more females than males.

This receptor was obtained from an adult in good health. The sequences come from peripheral blood, collected on day 0 of AZD1222 vaccination.

CDR3 amino acids: CASSSVLADYEQYF. The CDR3 DNA sequence: TGTGCCAGCAGCTCCGTACTAGCGGACTACGAGCAGTACTTC. This chain links TRBV4-2 with TRBJ2-7; 8 nucleotides align to TRBD2. The CDR3 is 14 amino acids. Germline values: CDR1 LGHNA, CDR2 YNFKEQ. Unmatched junction bases numbered 6, after V lost 5 bases and J lost 3 bases.